This T cell receptor beta chain was found in a study of blood T cell repertoires in COVID-19. Germline V gives CDR1 ENHRY, CDR2 SYGVKD. The CDR3 sequence is 11 residues long. Trimming removed 8 bases from V and 5 bases from J, with 9 bases in between. TCRdb's copy holds only in-frame clones and misses some; the assay was immunoSEQ multiplex PCR. Here the sample spans around 150,000 clones, just under 90% being singletons. The clonotype originates from a woman aged 40-49 years with acute or convalescent COVID-19. The sample taken for sequencing was peripheral blood. The rearrangement joins TRBV10-3 to TRBJ1-1; D gene ambiguous. CDR3 nucleotides: TGTGCCATCCTCCAGTTGACTGAAGCTTTCTTT. As protein: CAILQLTEAFF.